One and the same sample provided the 15 T cell receptor beta chains below, sequenced in a study of CD8+ T cells in alopecia areata. Treatment of the sample: oral pan-JAK inhibitor, 5-10 mg twice daily. Both peripheral blood and punch biopsies of lesional scalp skin were obtained from patients who had alopecia areata. RNA was extracted and reverse transcribed into cDNA as the sequencing template. TCRdb's copy holds only in-frame clones and misses some; the assay was immunoSEQ multiplex PCR. The sample records 2,500 to 4,000 clones, around 80% being singletons. Sequenced here: skin, sampled at week 24, from a patient treated with tofacitinib. Receptors were obtained from a human donor with alopecia areata.

The rearrangement links TRBV9 to TRBJ2-1; the D gene is possibly TRBD1 (6 bases). Per the germline V gene, CDR1 is SGDLS and CDR2 is YYNGEE. Trimming left V 0 bases short and J 4 bases short, with 11 bases between. The CDR3 spans 15 residues. This CDR3 is CASSVAVGAYNEQFF. Here the CDR3 DNA reads TGTGCCAGCAGCGTAGCGGTGGGGGCGTACAATGAGCAGTTCTTC.

As concerns this clone: One end of the junction does not line up with germline, which may come from a read error. V usage is TRBV7-9 and J usage is TRBJ2-5, with 15 bases lining up with TRBD2. The CDR3 is 19 residues long. Germline-derived CDR1 and CDR2 are SEHNR and FQNEAQ (reference sequence). CDR3: CASSSGLAGGLFYQETRYF. The CDR3 nucleotides read TGTGCCAGCAGCTCTGGACTAGCGGGGGGGCTGTTTTACCAAGAGACCCGGTACTTC.

This clone was counted between two and nine times. V gene TRBV27 combines with J gene TRBJ2-1; 8 bases are shared with TRBD2. CDR1 is MNHEY, CDR2 SMNVEV, per germline (reference sequence). V lost 6 bases to trimming and J lost 6 bases; unmatched junction nucleotides: 13. CDR3 length: 16 residues. The CDR3 DNA reads as TGTGCCAGCAGGGCTAGCGGGTATAGTTCGGGCAATGAGCAGTTCTTC. Translating it yields CASRASGYSSGNEQFF.

The chain combines TRBV5-4 with TRBJ2-3; unclear D gene. The CDR3 loop spans 16 amino acids. V shed 0 bases and J shed 0 bases, with 11 bases lying between them. Germline loops: CDR1 SGHNT, CDR2 YYREEE (reference sequence). The CDR3 spells CASSLGGITSTDTQYF. The CDR3 bases are TGTGCCAGCAGCTTGGGCGGAATTACTAGCACAGATACGCAGTATTTT.

The chain employs TRBV6-4 and TRBJ2-7, with TRBD2 as a possible D gene (7 bases). Trimming took off 2 bases at V and 2 bases at J, with 16 bases between the two ends. Looked up from germline, CDR1 is MRHNA and CDR2 is SNTAGT. The CDR3 has 16 amino acids. CDR3 in DNA: TGTGCCAGCAGTGACCCGCGGGGGCAGAGGGCCTACGAGCAGTACTTC. This codes for CASSDPRGQRAYEQYF.

V usage is TRBV7-4 and J usage is TRBJ2-7; possible D gene TRBD2, 7 bases. This CDR3 is built from 15 residues. CDR1 is SGHVT, CDR2 SQSDAQ, per germline. With 2 bases removed from V and 6 bases from J, the gap between germline ends came to 17 bases. The CDR3 DNA is TGTGCCAGCAGCTTAAACGGGGGGCCCGGAAGCGAGCAGTACTTC. Translating it yields CASSLNGGPGSEQYF.

The chain links TRBV19 to TRBJ2-7, with D possibly matching TRBD2 (5 bases). Germline V lookup: CDR1 LNHDA, CDR2 SQIVND (reference sequence). The CDR3 runs to 15 residues. V was trimmed by 2 bases and J by 3 bases, leaving 14 bases between them. CDR3 sequence reads: CASSITTGIGYEQYF. CDR3 bases: TGTGCCAGTAGTATAACAACGGGAATTGGCTACGAGCAGTACTTC.

The CDR3: CASSLALSAGAPKEETQYF. The CDR3 DNA reads TGTGCCAGCAGCTTGGCTCTAAGCGCGGGGGCCCCCAAGGAAGAGACCCAGTACTTC. V and J are TRBV5-6 and TRBJ2-5, with D possibly matching TRBD2 (7 bases). The germline CDR1 and CDR2 sequences are SGHDT and YYEEEE. V lost 0 bases and J lost 3, with 24 bases in between. This CDR3 is 19 amino acids long.

The rearrangement links TRBV2 to TRBJ1-2; D gene uncertain. V was trimmed by 6 bases and J by 5 bases, leaving 10 bases between them. The CDR3 sequence is 12 residues long. CDR1 SNHLY and CDR2 FYNNEI come from the germline V gene. The CDR3 loop reads CASSLDSYGYTF. In DNA, the CDR3 is TGTGCCAGCAGCCTAGACTCTTATGGCTACACCTTC.

The V gene is TRBV5-1, the J gene TRBJ1-5; TRBD1 is a possible D gene (5 bases). V was clipped by 3 bases and J by 2 bases, with 12 bases between them. Germline CDR1 is SGHRS and CDR2 is YFSETQ. The CDR3 extends over 15 amino acids. In DNA form, the CDR3 reads TGCGCCAGCAGCTCCGGGACCGAGGGCAATCAGCCCCAGCATTTT. Translating it yields CASSSGTEGNQPQHF. Full variable domain (outside the CDR3, taken from reference TRBV5-1 and TRBJ1-5): KAGVTQTPRYLIKTRGQQVTLSCSPISGHRSVSWYQQTPGQGLQFLFEYFSETQRNKGNFPGRFSGRQFSNSRSEMNVSTLELGDSALYLCASSSGTEGNQPQHFGDGTRLSIL.

The chain couples TRBV18 to TRBJ2-5; 9 bases match TRBD2. V trimming: 3 bases; J trimming: 0 bases; junction bases outside the gene matches: 8. Germline CDR1 reads KGHSH; CDR2 reads LQKENI. The CDR3 is 17 residues long. CDR3 DNA: TGTGCCAGCTCACCGCCCCGGACTAGCGTGTACCAAGAGACCCAGTACTTC. It is translated as CASSPPRTSVYQETQYF.

The chain recombines TRBV5-1 with TRBJ2-7, with 7 nucleotides matching TRBD1. The junction had 8 bases not matched to a gene; V was cut back by 5 bases and J by 0 bases. The CDR3 sequence is 15 residues long. CDR1 is SGHRS, CDR2 YFSETQ, per germline. The CDR3: CASREVRGISYEQYF. The DNA for the CDR3 is TGCGCCAGCAGAGAGGTCAGGGGGATCTCCTACGAGCAGTACTTC.

The V gene is TRBV4-3, the J gene TRBJ2-7; maybe TRBD1 (7 bases). V lost 0 bases, J lost 8 bases, and 14 bases lay in between. The CDR3 has 14 residues. Germline lookup yields CDR1 LGHNA and CDR2 YSLEER. Here the CDR3 DNA reads TGCGCCAGCAGCCAAGATCGCTCAGGGGGGAAGCAGTACTTC. Encoded protein: CASSQDRSGGKQYF.

The rearrangement links TRBV7-2 to TRBJ2-7; 12 bases match TRBD2. CDR3 length equals 16 residues. Germline CDR1 SGHTA, CDR2 FQGNSA. J was trimmed by 3 bases and V by 4 bases; bases with no gene match: 7. CDR3: CASSSALAGGVYEQYF. The CDR3 bases are TGTGCCAGCAGCTCCGCCCTAGCGGGGGGGGTCTACGAGCAGTACTTC.

The genes are TRBV7-9 and TRBJ2-5; TRBD2 agrees at 10 bases. The germline gives CDR1 SEHNR, CDR2 FQNEAQ (reference sequence). The CDR3 has 15 residues. V lost 11 bases to trimming and J lost 4 bases; unmatched junction nucleotides: 13. In DNA form, the CDR3 reads TGTGCCGGCCTCCAACCTAGCGGGGGAGGAGAGACCCAGTACTTC. It specifies CAGLQPSGGGETQYF.